This T cell receptor beta chain derives from a study of T cell repertoires in cytomegalovirus infection. Study background: HLA-C-restricted CMV epitopes, recently identified, and well-studied HLA-B-restricted ones were used by the study.

V was trimmed by 4 bases and J by 0 bases, leaving 18 bases between them. Germline CDR1 SGHNT, CDR2 YYREEE (reference sequence). The CDR3 runs to 17 residues. One entry per CDR3 protein results from TCRdb running MiXCR on the reads. The table lists roughly 500,000 distinct CDR3 sequences, 30% to 40% of them singletons. Note on this clonotype: Its antigen remains unknown.

The chain couples TRBV5-4 to TRBJ2-3; a possible D gene is TRBD2 (5 bases). Sequencing used cultured PBMCs, obtained from culture after CMV antigen stimulation. This sequence originates from a human donor in good health (CMV status not recorded). Some clones in this sample may be carry-over from other donors' samples. CDR3 amino acids: CASSHIQAEPSTDTQYF. CDR3 DNA: TGTGCCAGCAGCCATATTCAAGCGGAACCTAGCACAGATACGCAGTATTTT.